This record covers a single T cell receptor (beta chain). This record belongs to a study of blood T cell repertoires in COVID-19. Study summary: The samples span acute and convalescent COVID-19 from the United States, Italy and Spain.

Sequenced by immunoSEQ multiplex PCR; TCRdb stores in-frame clones only, minus some. The sample contains about 69,000 clones, 60% to 80% of which appear only once. This TCR was recovered from a human donor in a cohort sampled during active COVID-19. The sequenced sample was peripheral blood.

The CDR3 loop reads CASSLDLGDGYTF. Written as DNA, the CDR3 is TGTGCCAGCAGCTTAGATCTAGGGGATGGCTACACCTTC. The chain has TRBV11-2 and TRBJ1-2; maybe TRBD1 (5 bases). Germline V CDR1 and CDR2: SGHAT, FQNNGV. CDR3 length equals 13 residues. The V gene lost 0 bases and the J gene lost 6 bases, with 8 bases spanning the gap.